Listed here are 23 T cell receptor beta chains from one sample, sequenced in a study of shared clonotypes between healthy human individuals (dated by TCRdb to the early 2020s). Receptors were amplified or captured by the immunoSEQ multiplex PCR assay. Here the immuneACCESS table is served through TCRdb, limited to in-frame sequences with V and J called. Missing clones are a known gap in these copies; in checked studies unresolved V genes cover under half, and the rest lacks a known reason. The sample table lists more than 2 million clones, 85% to 95% of them with a count of one. Together, the top ten hold more than 0.1% of the sample. What was sequenced was naive CD4+ T cells sorted from blood. Read against the paper, the sample's cell subset or site label means: CD45RA+ positively selected. These receptors came from a young man in good health.

Concerning this clone itself: Other DNA variants within this sample encode the same CDR3. The chain uses TRBV30 and TRBJ1-5, with a weak D call TRBD1 (5 bases). The V and J ends lost 3 bases and 1 base respectively, with 7 bases between them. From germline, CDR1 is GTSNPN and CDR2 SVGIG (reference sequence). CDR3 length: 13 amino acids. DNA of the CDR3: TGTGCCTGGAGCGGACAAAGCAATCAGCCCCAGCATTTT. Protein product: CAWSGQSNQPQHF.

The J gene is TRBJ1-6, the V gene TRBV5-4, with D tentatively TRBD1 (6 bases). The CDR3 is 13 amino acids. V gave up 4 bases and J gave up 7 bases, with 9 bases separating them. The germline gives CDR1 SGHNT, CDR2 YYREEE (reference sequence). Here the CDR3 reads CASSVDRNSPLHF. CDR3 in DNA: TGTGCCAGCAGCGTGGACAGAAATTCACCCCTCCACTTT.

This chain connects TRBV4-3 to TRBJ1-6, with no clear D. Germline V CDR1 and CDR2: LGHNA, YSLEER. This CDR3 region has 20 residues. V lost 0 bases, J lost 1 base, and 19 bases lay in between. As DNA, the CDR3 is TGCGCCAGCAGCCAAGATGAATGGGGTAGAGGAAGATCCTATAATTCACCCCTCCACTTT. This sequence encodes CASSQDEWGRGRSYNSPLHF.

This rearrangement joins TRBV4-1 to TRBJ1-1; D uncertain. Germline V gene data show CDR1 as MGHRA and CDR2 as YSYEKL. CDR3 size: 12 residues. V dropped 4 bases and J dropped 1 base, with 4 bases sitting between them. CDR3 in amino acids: CASSRENTEAFF. In DNA, the CDR3 is TGCGCCAGCAGCCGCGAGAACACTGAAGCTTTCTTT.

The chain is built from TRBV10-3 and TRBJ1-1; D is uncertain. The V gene lost 10 bases and the J gene lost 1 base, with 16 bases spanning the gap. CDR1 is ENHRY, CDR2 SYGVKD, per germline. The CDR3 runs 14 residues. CDR3 DNA sequence: TGTGCCAGCGGTACGGCAGGACCGAACACTGAAGCTTTCTTT. Protein: CASGTAGPNTEAFF.

The chain has TRBV2 and TRBJ1-4; D is possibly TRBD1 (6 bases). The length of the CDR3 is 14 residues. Germline CDR1 SNHLY, CDR2 FYNNEI. With 8 bases removed from V and 0 bases from J, the gap between germline ends came to 10 bases. The CDR3 reads CASGGQSTNEKLFF. CDR3 nucleotide sequence: TGTGCCAGCGGAGGACAGTCAACTAATGAAAAACTGTTTTTT. Full variable domain (outside the CDR3, taken from reference TRBV2 and TRBJ1-4): EPEVTQTPSHQVTQMGQEVILRCVPISNHLYFYWYRQILGQKVEFLVSFYNNEISEKSEIFDDQFSVERPDGSNFTLKIRSTKLEDSAMYFCASGGQSTNEKLFFGSGTQLSVL.

This rearrangement joins TRBV29-1 to TRBJ2-7; D possibly corresponds to TRBD1 (6 bases). The CDR3 loop spans 12 amino acids. Trimming removed 4 bases from V and 2 bases from J, with 9 bases in between. Germline CDR1 and CDR2: SQVTM and ANQGSEA. CDR3 protein: CSVVGDTYEQYF. In nucleotides, the CDR3 is TGCAGCGTTGTTGGGGACACCTACGAGCAGTACTTC.

J is TRBJ1-5 and V is TRBV11-2, with D perhaps matching TRBD1 (5 bases). Germline lookup yields CDR1 SGHAT and CDR2 FQNNGV. This CDR3 has 15 residues. With 0 bases removed from V and 6 bases from J, the gap between germline ends came to 12 bases. For the CDR3, the DNA is TGTGCCAGCAGCTTAGACCCCGGGGACGGTCAGCCCCAGCATTTT. Its protein is CASSLDPGDGQPQHF.

V is TRBV4-3 and J is TRBJ2-7; D might be TRBD1 or TRBD2, each matching 5 bases. The CDR3 loop spans 16 amino acids. The ends were cut back, 1 base at V and 0 bases at J, with 13 bases in the middle. Germline V lookup: CDR1 LGHNA, CDR2 YSLEER. Here the CDR3 DNA reads TGCGCCAGCAGCCAAGCACTAGTAACAGGCTCCTACGAGCAGTACTTC. Protein sequence: CASSQALVTGSYEQYF.

V gene TRBV7-8 combines with J gene TRBJ1-5, with D hard to call. V lost 3 bases and J 8 bases, leaving 11 bases between the germline ends. The CDR3 totals 13 residues. From germline, CDR1 is SGHVS and CDR2 FQNEAQ. The DNA of the CDR3 is TGTGCCAGCAGCTTCGACCGGGAAAAGCCCCAGCATTTT. Translation gives CASSFDREKPQHF.

The CDR3 region is CASKRAGPYGYTF. CDR3 in DNA: TGCGCCAGCAAGAGGGCAGGACCCTATGGCTACACCTTC. V is TRBV10-1 and J is TRBJ1-2; D is undetermined. V lost 7 bases and J 4 bases, leaving 13 bases between the germline ends. The CDR3 runs 13 residues. Germline V gene data show CDR1 as WNHNN and CDR2 as SYGVQD (reference sequence).

V gene TRBV7-6 combines with J gene TRBJ1-3, with D perhaps matching TRBD1 (5 bases). V was shortened by 4 bases and J by 8 bases, with 9 bases between the two germline ends. Germline V gene sequence: CDR1 SGHVS, CDR2 FNYEAQ. This CDR3 comprises 12 residues. CDR3 residues: CASSSGGYTIYF. CDR3 bases: TGTGCCAGCAGCTCCGGGGGTTACACCATATATTTT.

The rearrangement links TRBV30 to TRBJ1-6, with D tentatively TRBD1 (5 bases). Trimming left V 7 bases short and J 0 bases short, with 10 bases between. The germline V gene has CDR1 GTSNPN and CDR2 SVGIG (reference sequence). The CDR3 sequence is 14 residues long. The CDR3 is CASGSLSYNSPLHF. Written as DNA, the CDR3 is TGTGCCTCAGGGTCCCTCTCCTATAATTCACCCCTCCACTTT.

The chain employs TRBV29-1 and TRBJ1-4; 7 bases are shared with TRBD1. The germline gives CDR1 SQVTM, CDR2 ANQGSEA. Losses at the gene ends were 3 bases for V and 3 bases for J; bases not matched to a gene: 1. There are 13 residues in the CDR3. The CDR3, as DNA: TGCAGCGTTGATGGGACAGCTAATGAAAAACTGTTTTTT. It codes for CSVDGTANEKLFF.

The chain has TRBV27 and TRBJ2-7; the match to TRBD1 covers 10 bases. The CDR3 length is 15 residues. Losses at the gene ends were 5 bases for V and 1 base for J; bases not matched to a gene: 5. Germline V lookup: CDR1 MNHEY, CDR2 SMNVEV (reference sequence). CDR3 sequence reads: CASSPDRGQSYEQYF. In DNA, the CDR3 is TGTGCCAGCAGTCCAGACAGGGGGCAATCCTACGAGCAGTACTTC.

The rearrangement links TRBV2 to TRBJ2-7; D is unclear. V was trimmed by 7 bases and J by 3 bases, leaving 16 bases between them. The CDR3 contains 14 residues. The V gene's germline CDR1 is SNHLY and CDR2 FYNNEI. This CDR3 is CASNPIRSYYEQYF. The CDR3 nucleotides are TGTGCCAGCAATCCAATCCGGAGCTACTACGAGCAGTACTTC.

Comment on this clone: The same CDR3 is also encoded by other DNA sequences in this sample. This chain joins TRBV6-5 and TRBJ2-3; D might be TRBD1 (5 bases). In germline, CDR1 is MNHEY, CDR2 SVGAGI. The CDR3 contains 12 residues. Trimming pared 6 bases from V and 4 bases from J, leaving 8 bases between. The CDR3 sequence: CASRRGADTQYF. CDR3 bases: TGTGCCAGCAGAAGGGGCGCAGATACGCAGTATTTT.

The chain has TRBV7-9 and TRBJ1-3; 12 nucleotides align to TRBD1. Unmatched junction bases numbered 12, after V lost 5 bases and J lost 4 bases. CDR3 length equals 18 residues. Germline assignment: CDR1 SEHNR and CDR2 FQNEAQ (reference sequence). The CDR3 loop reads CASSLGQGAGLEGNTIYF. For the CDR3, the DNA is TGTGCCAGCAGCCTGGGACAGGGGGCCGGGCTCGAGGGAAACACCATATATTTT.

The CDR3 DNA sequence: TGTGCCAGCAGTTTAGTAGGTCAGCCCCAGCATTTT. Its translation is CASSLVGQPQHF. The chain has TRBV6-6 and TRBJ1-5; D gene unclear. CDR3 length: 12 residues. Per the germline V gene, CDR1 is MNHNY and CDR2 is SVGAGI (reference sequence). Trimming pared 4 bases from V and 6 bases from J, leaving 7 bases between.

V and J are TRBV10-3 and TRBJ2-1, with 7 bases lining up with TRBD2. Germline V gene sequence: CDR1 ENHRY, CDR2 SYGVKD. J was trimmed by 6 bases and V by 2 bases; bases with no gene match: 4. The CDR3 runs 14 residues. The CDR3 protein is CAISEGLGFNEQFF. As DNA, the CDR3 is TGTGCCATCAGTGAGGGACTAGGTTTCAATGAGCAGTTCTTC.

A single count supports this clone. The chain carries TRBV5-6 and TRBJ1-5; D possibly corresponds to TRBD1 (5 bases). This CDR3 is 12 amino acids long. The ends were cut back, 4 bases at V and 5 bases at J, with 7 bases in the middle. Germline V lookup: CDR1 SGHDT, CDR2 YYEEEE. DNA of the CDR3: TGTGCCAGCAGCCAAGGGGATCAGCCCCAGCATTTT. Amino acids: CASSQGDQPQHF.

V and J are TRBV28 and TRBJ1-5; TRBD1 matches at 7 bases. The CDR3 runs 16 residues. Germline assignment: CDR1 MDHEN and CDR2 SYDVKM. V lost 5 bases to trimming and J lost 4 bases; unmatched junction nucleotides: 11. The CDR3 DNA follows: TGTGCCAGCAGTAAACACCGGGACAGAAGAAATCAGCCCCAGCATTTT. Protein: CASSKHRDRRNQPQHF.

V usage is TRBV19 and J usage is TRBJ1-5; D is undetermined. This CDR3 region has 13 residues. The ends were cut back, 5 bases at V and 7 bases at J, with 12 bases in the middle. Germline loops: CDR1 LNHDA, CDR2 SQIVND (reference sequence). DNA for the CDR3: TGTGCCAGTAGTTGGGGAATTCGCCAGCCCCAGCATTTT. It yields the protein CASSWGIRQPQHF. The complete variable domain, with remaining parts taken from reference TRBV19 and TRBJ1-5, reads DGGITQSPKYLFRKEGQNVTLSCEQNLNHDAMYWYRQDPGQGLRLIYYSQIVNDFQKGDIAEGYSVSREKKESFPLTVTSAQKNPTAFYLCASSWGIRQPQHFGDGTRLSIL.